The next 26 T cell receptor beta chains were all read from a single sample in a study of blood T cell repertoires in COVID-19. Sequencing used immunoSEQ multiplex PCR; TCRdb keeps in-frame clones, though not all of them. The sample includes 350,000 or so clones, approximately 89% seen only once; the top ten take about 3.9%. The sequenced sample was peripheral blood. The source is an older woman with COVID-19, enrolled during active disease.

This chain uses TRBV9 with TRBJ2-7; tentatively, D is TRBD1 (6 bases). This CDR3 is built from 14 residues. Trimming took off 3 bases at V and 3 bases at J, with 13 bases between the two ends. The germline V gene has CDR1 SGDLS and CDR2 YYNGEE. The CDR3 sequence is CASSAGDRNYEQYF. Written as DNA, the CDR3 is TGTGCCAGCAGCGCAGGGGACCGGAACTACGAGCAGTACTTC.

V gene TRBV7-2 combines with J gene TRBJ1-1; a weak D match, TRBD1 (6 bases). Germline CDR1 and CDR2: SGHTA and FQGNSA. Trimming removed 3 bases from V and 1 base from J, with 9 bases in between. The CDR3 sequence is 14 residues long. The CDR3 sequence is CASSFQQGNTEAFF. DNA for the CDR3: TGTGCCAGCAGCTTTCAACAGGGGAACACTGAAGCTTTCTTT.

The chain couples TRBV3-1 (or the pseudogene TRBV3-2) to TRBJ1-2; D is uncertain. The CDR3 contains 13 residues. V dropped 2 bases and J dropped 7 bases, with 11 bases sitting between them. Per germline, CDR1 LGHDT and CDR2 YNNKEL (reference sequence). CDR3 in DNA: TGTGCCAGCAGCCAAACCGGGGTTGGTGGCTACACCTTC. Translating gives CASSQTGVGGYTF.

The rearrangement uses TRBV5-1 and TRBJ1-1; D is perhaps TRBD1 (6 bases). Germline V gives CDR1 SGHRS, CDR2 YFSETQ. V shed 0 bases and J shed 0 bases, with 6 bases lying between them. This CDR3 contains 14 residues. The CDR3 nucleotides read TGCGCCAGCAGCTTGGGGACAGTGAACACTGAAGCTTTCTTT. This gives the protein CASSLGTVNTEAFF.

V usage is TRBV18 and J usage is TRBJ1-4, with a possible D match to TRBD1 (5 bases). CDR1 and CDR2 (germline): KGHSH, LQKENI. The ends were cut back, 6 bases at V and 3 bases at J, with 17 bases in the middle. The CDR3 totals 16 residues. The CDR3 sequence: CASSRQAGRANEKLFF. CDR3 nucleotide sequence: TGTGCCAGCTCCCGCCAAGCAGGGAGGGCTAATGAAAAACTGTTTTTT. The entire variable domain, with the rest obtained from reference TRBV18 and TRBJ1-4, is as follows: NAGVMQNPRHLVRRRGQEARLRCSPMKGHSHVYWYRQLPEEGLKFMVYLQKENIIDESGMPKERFSAEFPKEGPSILRIQQVVRGDSAAYFCASSRQAGRANEKLFFGSGTQLSVL.

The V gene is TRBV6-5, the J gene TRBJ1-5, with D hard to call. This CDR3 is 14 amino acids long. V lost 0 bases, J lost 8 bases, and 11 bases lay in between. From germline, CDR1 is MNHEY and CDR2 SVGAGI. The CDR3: CASSYSAAWEPQHF. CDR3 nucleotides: TGTGCCAGCAGTTACTCAGCGGCGTGGGAGCCCCAGCATTTT.

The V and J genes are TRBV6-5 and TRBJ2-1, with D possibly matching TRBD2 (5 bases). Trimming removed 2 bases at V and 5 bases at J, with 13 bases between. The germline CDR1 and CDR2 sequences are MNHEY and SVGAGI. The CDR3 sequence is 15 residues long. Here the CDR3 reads CASSYGWARDNEQFF. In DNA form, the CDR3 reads TGTGCCAGCAGTTACGGGTGGGCGAGGGACAATGAGCAGTTCTTC.

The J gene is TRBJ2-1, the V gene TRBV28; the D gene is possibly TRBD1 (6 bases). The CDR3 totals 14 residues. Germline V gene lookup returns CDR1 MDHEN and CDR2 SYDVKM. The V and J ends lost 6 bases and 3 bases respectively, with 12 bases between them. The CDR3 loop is CASRPTGDYNEQFF. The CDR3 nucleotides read TGTGCCAGCAGACCGACAGGCGACTACAATGAGCAGTTCTTC. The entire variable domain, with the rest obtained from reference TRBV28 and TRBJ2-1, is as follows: DVKVTQSSRYLVKRTGEKVFLECVQDMDHENMFWYRQDPGLGLRLIYFSYDVKMKEKGDIPEGYSVSREKKERFSLILESASTNQTSMYLCASRPTGDYNEQFFGPGTRLTVL.

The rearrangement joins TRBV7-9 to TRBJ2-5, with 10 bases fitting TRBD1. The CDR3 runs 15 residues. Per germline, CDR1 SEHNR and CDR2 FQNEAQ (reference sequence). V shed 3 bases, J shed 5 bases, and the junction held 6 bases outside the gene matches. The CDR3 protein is CASSLGQGLGETQYF. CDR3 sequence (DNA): TGTGCCAGCAGCTTGGGACAGGGGCTAGGGGAGACCCAGTACTTC.

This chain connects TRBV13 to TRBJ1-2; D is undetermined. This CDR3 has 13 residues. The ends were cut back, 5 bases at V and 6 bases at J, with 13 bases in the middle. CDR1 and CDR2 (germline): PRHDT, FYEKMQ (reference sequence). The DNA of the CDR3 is TGTGCCAGCAGCGCGGGTGCGCGTCATGGCTACACCTTC. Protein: CASSAGARHGYTF.

CDR3 coding DNA: TGTGCCAGCAGCCCATCTATAGGACAAAACTATGGCTACACCTTC. As protein: CASSPSIGQNYGYTF. V is TRBV11-2 and J is TRBJ1-2, with D maybe TRBD1 (5 bases). V was cut by 5 bases and J by 2 bases, with 15 bases left in between. This CDR3 has 15 residues. CDR1 and CDR2 (germline): SGHAT, FQNNGV.

CDR3: CASSPLGTGGSYEQYF. The CDR3 DNA sequence: TGTGCCAGCAGCCCACTCGGGACAGGGGGCTCCTACGAGCAGTACTTC. The chain uses TRBV5-4 and TRBJ2-7, with TRBD1 identical over 11 bases. The CDR3 extends over 16 amino acids. Germline V gives CDR1 SGHNT, CDR2 YYREEE (reference sequence). Trimming took 4 bases from V and 0 from J; bases not matched to a gene: 6.

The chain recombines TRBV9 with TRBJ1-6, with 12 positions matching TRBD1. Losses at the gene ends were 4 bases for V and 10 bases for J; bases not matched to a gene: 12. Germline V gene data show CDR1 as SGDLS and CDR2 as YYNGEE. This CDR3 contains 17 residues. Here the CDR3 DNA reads TGTGCCAGCAGCCTCACTCCCGGGACAGGGGGCGGATCACCCCTCCACTTT. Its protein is CASSLTPGTGGGSPLHF. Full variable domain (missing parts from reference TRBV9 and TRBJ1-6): DSGVTQTPKHLITATGQRVTLRCSPRSGDLSVYWYQQSLDQGLQFLIQYYNGEERAKGNILERFSAQQFPDLHSELNLSSLELGDSALYFCASSLTPGTGGGSPLHFGNGTRLTVT.

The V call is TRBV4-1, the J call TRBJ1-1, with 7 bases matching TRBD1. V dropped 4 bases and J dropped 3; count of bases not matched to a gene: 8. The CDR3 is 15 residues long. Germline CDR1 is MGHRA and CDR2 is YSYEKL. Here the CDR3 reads CASSRSDREYTEAFF. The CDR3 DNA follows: TGCGCCAGCAGCCGATCCGACAGGGAGTACACTGAAGCTTTCTTT.

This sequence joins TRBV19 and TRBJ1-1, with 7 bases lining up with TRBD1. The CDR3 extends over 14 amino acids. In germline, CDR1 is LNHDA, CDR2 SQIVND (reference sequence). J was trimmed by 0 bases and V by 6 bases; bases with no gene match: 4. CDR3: CASRDRAMNTEAFF. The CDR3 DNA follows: TGTGCCAGTAGAGACAGGGCAATGAACACTGAAGCTTTCTTT.

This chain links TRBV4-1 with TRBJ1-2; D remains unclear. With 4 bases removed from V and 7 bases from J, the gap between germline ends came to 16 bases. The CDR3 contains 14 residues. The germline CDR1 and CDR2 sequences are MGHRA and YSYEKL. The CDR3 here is CASSPDGGRFGYTF. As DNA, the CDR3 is TGCGCCAGCAGCCCGGACGGAGGACGGTTTGGCTACACCTTC.

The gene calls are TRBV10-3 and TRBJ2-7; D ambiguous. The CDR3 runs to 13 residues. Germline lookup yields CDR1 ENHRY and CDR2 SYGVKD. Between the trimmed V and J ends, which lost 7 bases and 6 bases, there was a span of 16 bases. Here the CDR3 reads CAITHRQEGEQYF. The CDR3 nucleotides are TGTGCCATCACGCACCGGCAGGAAGGCGAGCAGTACTTC.

The CDR3 spells CASSLGLAGGFEQYF. The CDR3 DNA is TGTGCCAGCAGCTTAGGCCTAGCGGGGGGATTCGAGCAGTACTTC. The chain is built from TRBV13 and TRBJ2-7; 11 bases map to TRBD2. Germline-derived CDR1 and CDR2 are PRHDT and FYEKMQ (reference sequence). Germline trimming cut 0 bases from V and 6 bases from J; bases unmatched to any gene: 4. The CDR3 is made up of 15 amino acids.

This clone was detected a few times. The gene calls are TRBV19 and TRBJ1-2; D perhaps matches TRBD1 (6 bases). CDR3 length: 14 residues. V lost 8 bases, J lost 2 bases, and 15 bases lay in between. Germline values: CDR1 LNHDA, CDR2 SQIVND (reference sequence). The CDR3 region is CASGGNVLNYGYTF. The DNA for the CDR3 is TGTGCCAGTGGGGGCAACGTTCTGAACTATGGCTACACCTTC.

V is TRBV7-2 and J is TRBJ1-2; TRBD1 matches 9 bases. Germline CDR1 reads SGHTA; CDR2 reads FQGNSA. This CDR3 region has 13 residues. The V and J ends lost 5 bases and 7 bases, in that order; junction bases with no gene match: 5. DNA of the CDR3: TGTGCCAGCAGCCCGGGACAGGGTGGTGGCTACACCTTC. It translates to CASSPGQGGGYTF.

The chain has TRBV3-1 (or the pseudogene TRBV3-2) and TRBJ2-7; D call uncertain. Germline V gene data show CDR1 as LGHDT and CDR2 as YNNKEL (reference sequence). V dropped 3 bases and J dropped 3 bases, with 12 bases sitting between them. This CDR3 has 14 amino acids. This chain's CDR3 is CASSQTRLDYEQYF. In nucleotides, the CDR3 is TGTGCCAGCAGCCAGACACGGTTGGACTACGAGCAGTACTTC.

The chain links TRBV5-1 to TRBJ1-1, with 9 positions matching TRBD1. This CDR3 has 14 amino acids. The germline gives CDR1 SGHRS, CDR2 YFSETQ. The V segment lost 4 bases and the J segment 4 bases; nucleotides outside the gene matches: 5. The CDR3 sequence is CASSQTGGGTEAFF. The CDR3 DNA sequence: TGCGCCAGCAGCCAAACAGGGGGCGGCACTGAAGCTTTCTTT. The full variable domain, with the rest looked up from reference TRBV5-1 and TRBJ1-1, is KAGVTQTPRYLIKTRGQQVTLSCSPISGHRSVSWYQQTPGQGLQFLFEYFSETQRNKGNFPGRFSGRQFSNSRSEMNVSTLELGDSALYLCASSQTGGGTEAFFGQGTRLTVV.

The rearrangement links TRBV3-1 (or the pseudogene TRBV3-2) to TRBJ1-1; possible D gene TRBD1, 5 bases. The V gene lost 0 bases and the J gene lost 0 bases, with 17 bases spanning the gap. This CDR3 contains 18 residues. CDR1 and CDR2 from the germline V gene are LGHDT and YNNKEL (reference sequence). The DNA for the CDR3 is TGTGCCAGCAGCCAAGATCGGGGGTTGCCGACTTTGAACACTGAAGCTTTCTTT. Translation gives CASSQDRGLPTLNTEAFF.

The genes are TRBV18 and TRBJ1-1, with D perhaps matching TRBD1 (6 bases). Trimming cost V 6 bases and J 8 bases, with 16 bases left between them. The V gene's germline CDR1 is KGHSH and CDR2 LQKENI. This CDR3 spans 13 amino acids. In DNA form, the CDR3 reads TGTGCCAGCTCCCCGCAAACCGGGACAGAAGCTTTCTTT. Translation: CASSPQTGTEAFF. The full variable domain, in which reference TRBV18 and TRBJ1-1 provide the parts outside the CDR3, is NAGVMQNPRHLVRRRGQEARLRCSPMKGHSHVYWYRQLPEEGLKFMVYLQKENIIDESGMPKERFSAEFPKEGPSILRIQQVVRGDSAAYFCASSPQTGTEAFFGQGTRLTVV.

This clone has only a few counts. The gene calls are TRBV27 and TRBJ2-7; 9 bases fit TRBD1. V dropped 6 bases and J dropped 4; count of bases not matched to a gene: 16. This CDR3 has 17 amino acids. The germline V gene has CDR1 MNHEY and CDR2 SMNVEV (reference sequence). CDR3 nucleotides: TGTGCCAGCAGCCGCATGGGACAGGGTAATAAAGGTTACGAGCAGTACTTC. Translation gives CASSRMGQGNKGYEQYF.

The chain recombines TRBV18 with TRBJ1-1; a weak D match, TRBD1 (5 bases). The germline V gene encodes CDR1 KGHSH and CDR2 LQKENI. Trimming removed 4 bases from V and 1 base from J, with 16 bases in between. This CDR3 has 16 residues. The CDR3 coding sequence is TGTGCCAGCTCACTCCTTACTCCGACAGAGAACACTGAAGCTTTCTTT. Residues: CASSLLTPTENTEAFF.